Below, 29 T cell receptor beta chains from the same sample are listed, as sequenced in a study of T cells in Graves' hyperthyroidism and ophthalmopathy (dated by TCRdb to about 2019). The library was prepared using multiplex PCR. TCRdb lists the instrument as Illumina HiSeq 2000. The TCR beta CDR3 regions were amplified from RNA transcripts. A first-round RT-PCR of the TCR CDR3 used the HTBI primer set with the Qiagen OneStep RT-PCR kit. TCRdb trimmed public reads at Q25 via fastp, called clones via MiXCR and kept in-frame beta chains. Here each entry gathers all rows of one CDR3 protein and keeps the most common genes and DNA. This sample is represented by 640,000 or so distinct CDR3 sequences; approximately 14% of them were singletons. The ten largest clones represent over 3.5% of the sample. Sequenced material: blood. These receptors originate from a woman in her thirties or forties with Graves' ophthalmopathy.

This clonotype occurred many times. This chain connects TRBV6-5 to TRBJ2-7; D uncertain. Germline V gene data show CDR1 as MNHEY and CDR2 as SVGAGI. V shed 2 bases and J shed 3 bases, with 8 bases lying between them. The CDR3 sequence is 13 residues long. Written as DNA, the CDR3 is TGTGCCAGCAGTTACGGCCCATTCTACGAGCAGTACTTC. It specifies CASSYGPFYEQYF.

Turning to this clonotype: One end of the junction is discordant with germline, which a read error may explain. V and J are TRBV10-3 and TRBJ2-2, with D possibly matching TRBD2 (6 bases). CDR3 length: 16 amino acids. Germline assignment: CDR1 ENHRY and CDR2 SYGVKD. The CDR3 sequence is CAGGGRGSLNTGELFF. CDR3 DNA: TGTGCCGGGGGAGGAAGGGGCTCACTGAACACTGGGGAGCTGTTTTTT.

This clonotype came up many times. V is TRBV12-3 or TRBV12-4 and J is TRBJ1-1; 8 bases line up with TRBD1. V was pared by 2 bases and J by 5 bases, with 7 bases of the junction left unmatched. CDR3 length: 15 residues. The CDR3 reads CASSLFDRGRTEAFF. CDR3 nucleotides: TGTGCCAGCAGTTTATTTGACAGGGGAAGGACTGAAGCTTTCTTT.

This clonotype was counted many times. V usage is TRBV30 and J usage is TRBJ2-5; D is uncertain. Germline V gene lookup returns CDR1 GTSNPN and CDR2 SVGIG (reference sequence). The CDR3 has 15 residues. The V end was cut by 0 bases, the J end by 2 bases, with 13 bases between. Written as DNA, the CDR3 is TGTGCCTGGAGTGTAGGGCAGAATACTCAAGAGACCCAGTACTTC. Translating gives CAWSVGQNTQETQYF.

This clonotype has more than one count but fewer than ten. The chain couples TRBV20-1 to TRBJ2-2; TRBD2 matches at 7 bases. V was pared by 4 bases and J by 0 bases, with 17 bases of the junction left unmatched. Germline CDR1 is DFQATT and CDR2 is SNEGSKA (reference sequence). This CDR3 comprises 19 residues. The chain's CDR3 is CSAMAGTTDTATNTGELFF. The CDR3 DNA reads TGCAGTGCTATGGCAGGGACTACCGATACCGCTACGAACACCGGGGAGCTGTTTTTT.

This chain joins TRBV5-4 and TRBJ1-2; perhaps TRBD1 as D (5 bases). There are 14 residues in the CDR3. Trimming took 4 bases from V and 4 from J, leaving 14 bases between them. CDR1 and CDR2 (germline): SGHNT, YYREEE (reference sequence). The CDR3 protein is CASSPLTATYGYTF. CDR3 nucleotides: TGTGCCAGCAGCCCTCTGACAGCAACCTATGGCTACACCTTC.

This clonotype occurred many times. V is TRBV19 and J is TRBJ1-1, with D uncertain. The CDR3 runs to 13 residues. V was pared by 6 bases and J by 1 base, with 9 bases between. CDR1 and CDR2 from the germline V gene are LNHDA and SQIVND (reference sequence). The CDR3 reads CASRGSWNTEAFF. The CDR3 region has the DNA TGTGCCAGTAGGGGCAGCTGGAACACTGAAGCTTTCTTT.

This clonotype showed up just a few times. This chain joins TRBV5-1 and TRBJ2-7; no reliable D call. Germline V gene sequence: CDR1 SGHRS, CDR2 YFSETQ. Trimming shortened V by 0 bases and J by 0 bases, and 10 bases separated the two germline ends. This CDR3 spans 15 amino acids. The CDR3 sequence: CASSLDSASSYEQYF. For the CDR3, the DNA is TGCGCCAGCAGCTTGGATTCGGCAAGCTCCTACGAGCAGTACTTC. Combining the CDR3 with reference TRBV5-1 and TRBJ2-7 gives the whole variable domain KAGVTQTPRYLIKTRGQQVTLSCSPISGHRSVSWYQQTPGQGLQFLFEYFSETQRNKGNFPGRFSGRQFSNSRSEMNVSTLELGDSALYLCASSLDSASSYEQYFGPGTRLTVT.

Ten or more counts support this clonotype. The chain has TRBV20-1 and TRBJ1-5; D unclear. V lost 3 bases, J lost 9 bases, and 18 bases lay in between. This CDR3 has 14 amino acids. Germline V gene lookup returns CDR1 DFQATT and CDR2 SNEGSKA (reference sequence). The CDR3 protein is CSASPESRIAPQHF. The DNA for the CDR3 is TGCAGTGCTAGTCCCGAGAGTCGTATAGCGCCCCAGCATTTT.

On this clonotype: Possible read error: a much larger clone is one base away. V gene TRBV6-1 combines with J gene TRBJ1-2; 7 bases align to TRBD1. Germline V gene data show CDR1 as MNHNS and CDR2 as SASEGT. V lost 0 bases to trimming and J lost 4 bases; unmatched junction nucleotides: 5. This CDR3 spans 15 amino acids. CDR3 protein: CASSEASGGAYGYTF. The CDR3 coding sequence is TGTGCCAGCAGTGAAGCGTCAGGGGGGGCCTATGGCTACACCTTC.

CDR3 DNA: TGTGCCTGGGCCGGGACGGCTTACGAGCAGTACTTC. Amino acid sequence: CAWAGTAYEQYF. The chain has TRBV30 and TRBJ2-7, with D perhaps assigned TRBD1 or TRBD2 (5 bases each). The V gene's germline CDR1 is GTSNPN and CDR2 SVGIG (reference sequence). Trimming removed 5 bases at V and 4 bases at J, with 12 bases between. The length of the CDR3 is 12 residues.

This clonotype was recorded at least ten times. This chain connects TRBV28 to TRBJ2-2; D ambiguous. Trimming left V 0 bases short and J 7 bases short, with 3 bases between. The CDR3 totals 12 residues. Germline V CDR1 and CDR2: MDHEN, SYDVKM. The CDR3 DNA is TGTGCCAGCAGTTTATGGAGCGGGGAGCTGTTTTTT. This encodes CASSLWSGELFF.

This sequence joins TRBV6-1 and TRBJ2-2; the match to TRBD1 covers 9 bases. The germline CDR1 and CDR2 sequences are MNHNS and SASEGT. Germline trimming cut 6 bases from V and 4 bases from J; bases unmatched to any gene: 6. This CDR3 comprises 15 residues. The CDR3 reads CASSTGGQGTGELFF. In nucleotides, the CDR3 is TGTGCCAGCAGCACTGGGGGACAGGGCACCGGGGAGCTGTTTTTT.

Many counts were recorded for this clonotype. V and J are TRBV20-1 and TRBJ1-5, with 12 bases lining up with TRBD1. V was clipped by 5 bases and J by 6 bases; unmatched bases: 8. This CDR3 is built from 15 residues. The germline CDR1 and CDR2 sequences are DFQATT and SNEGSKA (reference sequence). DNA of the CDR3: TGCAGTGCTCCCGGGACAGGGGGCTGGAGTCAGCCCCAGCATTTT. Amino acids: CSAPGTGGWSQPQHF.

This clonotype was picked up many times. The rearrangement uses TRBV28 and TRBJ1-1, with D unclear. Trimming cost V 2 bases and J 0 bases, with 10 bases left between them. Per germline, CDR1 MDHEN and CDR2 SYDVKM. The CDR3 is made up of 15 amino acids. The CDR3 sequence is CASSLDKYMNTEAFF. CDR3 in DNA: TGTGCCAGCAGTTTAGATAAGTACATGAACACTGAAGCTTTCTTT. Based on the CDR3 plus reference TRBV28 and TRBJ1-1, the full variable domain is DVKVTQSSRYLVKRTGEKVFLECVQDMDHENMFWYRQDPGLGLRLIYFSYDVKMKEKGDIPEGYSVSREKKERFSLILESASTNQTSMYLCASSLDKYMNTEAFFGQGTRLTVV.

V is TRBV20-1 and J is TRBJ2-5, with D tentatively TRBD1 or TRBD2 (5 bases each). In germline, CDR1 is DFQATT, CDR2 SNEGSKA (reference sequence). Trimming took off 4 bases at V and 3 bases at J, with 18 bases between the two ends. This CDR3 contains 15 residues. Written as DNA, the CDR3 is TGCAGTGCTACCTCTCCGGGACGTAGAAAAGAGACCCAGTACTTC. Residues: CSATSPGRRKETQYF.

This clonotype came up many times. This chain's CDR3 is CASSFGTGRGETQYF. CDR3 in DNA: TGTGCCAGCAGTTTTGGGACAGGGAGAGGAGAGACCCAGTACTTC. The rearrangement links TRBV12-3 or TRBV12-4 to TRBJ2-5; 9 positions agree with TRBD1. J lost 4 bases, V lost 3 bases, and 6 bases had no gene match. The CDR3 is 15 amino acids.

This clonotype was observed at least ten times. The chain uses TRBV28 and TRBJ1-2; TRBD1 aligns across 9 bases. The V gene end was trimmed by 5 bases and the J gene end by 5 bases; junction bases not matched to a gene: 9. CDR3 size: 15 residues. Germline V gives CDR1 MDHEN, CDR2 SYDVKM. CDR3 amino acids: CASSPTLGTGYGYTF. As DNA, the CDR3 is TGTGCCAGCAGTCCCACCCTGGGGACAGGGTATGGCTACACCTTC.

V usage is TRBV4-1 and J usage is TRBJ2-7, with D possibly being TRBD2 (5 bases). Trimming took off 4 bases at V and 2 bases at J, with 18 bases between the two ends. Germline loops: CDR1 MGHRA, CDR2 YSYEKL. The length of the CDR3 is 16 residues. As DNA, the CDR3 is TGCGCCAGCAGCCCGGGAAAGGAGCGTAACCCCTACGAGCAGTACTTC. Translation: CASSPGKERNPYEQYF.

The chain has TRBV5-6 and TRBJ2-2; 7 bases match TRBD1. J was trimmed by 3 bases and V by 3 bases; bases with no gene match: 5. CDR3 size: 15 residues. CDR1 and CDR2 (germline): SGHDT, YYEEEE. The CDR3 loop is CASSSSGGYTGELFF. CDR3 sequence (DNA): TGTGCCAGCAGCTCGTCAGGGGGATACACCGGGGAGCTGTTTTTT.

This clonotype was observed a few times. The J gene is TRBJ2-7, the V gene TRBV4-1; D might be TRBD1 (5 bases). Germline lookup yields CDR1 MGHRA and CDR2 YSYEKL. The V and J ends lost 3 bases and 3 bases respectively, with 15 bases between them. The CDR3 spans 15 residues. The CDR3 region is CASSHETASVYEQYF. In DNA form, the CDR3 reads TGCGCCAGCAGCCACGAGACAGCCAGCGTCTACGAGCAGTACTTC.

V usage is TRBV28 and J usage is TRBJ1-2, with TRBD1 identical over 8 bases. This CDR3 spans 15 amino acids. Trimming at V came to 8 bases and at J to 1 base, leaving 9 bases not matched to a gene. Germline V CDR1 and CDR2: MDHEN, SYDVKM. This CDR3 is CASRRDRGNNYGYTF. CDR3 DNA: TGTGCCAGCCGGCGCGACAGGGGAAATAACTATGGCTACACCTTC.

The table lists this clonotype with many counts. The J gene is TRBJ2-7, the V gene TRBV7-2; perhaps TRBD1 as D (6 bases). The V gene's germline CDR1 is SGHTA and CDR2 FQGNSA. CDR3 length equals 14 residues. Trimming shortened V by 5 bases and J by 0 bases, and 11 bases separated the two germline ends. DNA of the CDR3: TGTGCCAGCAGCCACAACAGGGACTCCTACGAGCAGTACTTC. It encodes CASSHNRDSYEQYF.

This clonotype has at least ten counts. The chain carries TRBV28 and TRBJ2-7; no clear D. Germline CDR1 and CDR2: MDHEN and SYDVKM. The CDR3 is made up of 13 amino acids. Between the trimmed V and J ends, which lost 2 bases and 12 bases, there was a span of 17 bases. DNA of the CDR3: TGTGCCAGCAGTTTAAGGTCAGGTTTTACGGCGTACTTC. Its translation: CASSLRSGFTAYF. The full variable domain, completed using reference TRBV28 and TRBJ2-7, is DVKVTQSSRYLVKRTGEKVFLECVQDMDHENMFWYRQDPGLGLRLIYFSYDVKMKEKGDIPEGYSVSREKKERFSLILESASTNQTSMYLCASSLRSGFTAYFGPGTRLTVT.

The DNA of the CDR3 is TGTGCCAGCAGCCCGGGGGGGGTAAGGGAGATAAACGAGCAGTACTTC. It encodes CASSPGGVREINEQYF. This chain connects TRBV11-1 to TRBJ2-7, with TRBD2 matching 8 bases. Trimming cost V 5 bases and J 5 bases; bases outside gene matches: 14. This CDR3 has 16 residues. Germline V gene sequence: CDR1 SGHAT, CDR2 FQDESV (reference sequence).

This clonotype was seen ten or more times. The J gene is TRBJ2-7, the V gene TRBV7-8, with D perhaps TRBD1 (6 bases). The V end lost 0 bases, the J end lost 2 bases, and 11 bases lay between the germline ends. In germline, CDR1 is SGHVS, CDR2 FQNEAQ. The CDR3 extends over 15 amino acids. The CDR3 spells CASSLAQGPTYEQYF. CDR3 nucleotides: TGTGCCAGCAGCTTAGCGCAGGGGCCCACCTACGAGCAGTACTTC.

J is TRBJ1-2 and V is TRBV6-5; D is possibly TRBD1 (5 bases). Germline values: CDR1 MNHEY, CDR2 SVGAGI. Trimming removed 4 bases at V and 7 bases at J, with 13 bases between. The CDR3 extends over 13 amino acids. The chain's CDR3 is CASSFSGAGGYTF. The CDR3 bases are TGTGCCAGCAGTTTTTCTGGGGCGGGTGGCTACACCTTC.

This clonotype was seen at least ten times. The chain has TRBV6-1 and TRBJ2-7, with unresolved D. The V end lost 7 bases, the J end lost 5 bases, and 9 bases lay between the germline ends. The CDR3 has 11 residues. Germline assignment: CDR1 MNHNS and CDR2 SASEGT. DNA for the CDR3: TGTGCCAGCACGAAGCTGAACGAGCAGTACTTC. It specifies CASTKLNEQYF.

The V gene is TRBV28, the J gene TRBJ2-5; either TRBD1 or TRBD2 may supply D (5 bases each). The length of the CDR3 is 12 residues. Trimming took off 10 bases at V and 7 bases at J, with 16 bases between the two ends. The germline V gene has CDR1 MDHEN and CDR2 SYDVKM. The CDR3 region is CATQDIRGTQYF. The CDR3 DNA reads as TGTGCCACGCAGGACATCCGGGGGACCCAGTACTTC.